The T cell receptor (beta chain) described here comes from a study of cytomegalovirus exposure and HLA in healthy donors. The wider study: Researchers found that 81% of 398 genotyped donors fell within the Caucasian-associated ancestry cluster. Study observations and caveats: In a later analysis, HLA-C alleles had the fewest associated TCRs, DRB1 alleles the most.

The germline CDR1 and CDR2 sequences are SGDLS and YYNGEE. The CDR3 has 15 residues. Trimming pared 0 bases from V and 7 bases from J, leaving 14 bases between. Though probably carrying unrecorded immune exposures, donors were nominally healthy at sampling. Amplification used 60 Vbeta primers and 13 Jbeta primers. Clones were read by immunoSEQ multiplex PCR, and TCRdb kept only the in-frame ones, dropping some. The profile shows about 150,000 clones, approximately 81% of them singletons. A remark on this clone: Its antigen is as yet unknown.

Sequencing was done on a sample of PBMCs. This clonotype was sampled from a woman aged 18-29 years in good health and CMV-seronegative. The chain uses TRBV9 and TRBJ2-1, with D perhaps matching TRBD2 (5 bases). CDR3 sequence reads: CASSVDGTAANEQFF. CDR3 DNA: TGTGCCAGCAGCGTAGACGGTACAGCGGCGAATGAGCAGTTCTTC.